Listed here is a single T cell receptor beta chain. The antigen is not known. The data were taken from a study of T cells expressing NK-cell markers. Study-wide results and limits: The share of CD8+ T cells held by dominant NKG2C+ clonotypes was 1.0-7.0% in several donors.

TCRdb re-called the 5' RACE reads and gives one entry per CDR3 protein, without DNA. This table holds about 150,000 distinct CDR3 sequences. The CDR3 consists of 16 residues. Germline V gene lookup returns CDR1 MGHRA and CDR2 YSYEKL. Sequencing was performed on blood T cells: a sorted CD56 or NKG2C T cell subset, CD4+ or CD8+ T cells, or bulk PBMC T cells (not recorded which). The chain combines TRBV4-1 with TRBJ2-7; without DNA, the TCRdb call of TRBD1 cannot be checked. The TCR sequence derives from a woman in her fifties or sixties in good health. The CDR3 spells CASSQGTLQLPYEQYF.